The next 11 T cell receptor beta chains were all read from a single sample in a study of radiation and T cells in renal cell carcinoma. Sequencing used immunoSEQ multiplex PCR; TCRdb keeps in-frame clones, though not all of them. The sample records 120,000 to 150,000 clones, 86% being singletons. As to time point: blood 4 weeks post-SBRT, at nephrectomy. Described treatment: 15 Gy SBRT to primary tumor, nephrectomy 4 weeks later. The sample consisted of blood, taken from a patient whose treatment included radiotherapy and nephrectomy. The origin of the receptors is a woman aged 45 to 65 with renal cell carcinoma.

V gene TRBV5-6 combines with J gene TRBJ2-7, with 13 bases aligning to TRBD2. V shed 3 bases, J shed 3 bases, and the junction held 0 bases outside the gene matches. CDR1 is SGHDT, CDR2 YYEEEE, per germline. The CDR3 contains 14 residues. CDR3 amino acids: CASSWTSGSYEQYF. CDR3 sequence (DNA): TGTGCCAGCAGCTGGACTAGCGGGAGCTACGAGCAGTACTTC.

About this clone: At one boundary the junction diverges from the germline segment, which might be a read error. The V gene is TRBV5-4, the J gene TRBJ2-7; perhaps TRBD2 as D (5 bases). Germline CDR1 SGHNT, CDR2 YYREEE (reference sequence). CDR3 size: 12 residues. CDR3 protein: CASSLNRLADFF. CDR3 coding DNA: TGTGCCAGCAGCTTGAATCGGCTAGCCGATTTTTTC.

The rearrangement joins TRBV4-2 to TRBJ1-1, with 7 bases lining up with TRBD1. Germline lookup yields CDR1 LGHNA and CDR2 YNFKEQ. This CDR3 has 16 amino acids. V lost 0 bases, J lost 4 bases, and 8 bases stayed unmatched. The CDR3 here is CASSQEMGQGGTEAFF. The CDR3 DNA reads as TGTGCCAGCAGCCAAGAAATGGGGCAGGGGGGCACTGAAGCTTTCTTT.

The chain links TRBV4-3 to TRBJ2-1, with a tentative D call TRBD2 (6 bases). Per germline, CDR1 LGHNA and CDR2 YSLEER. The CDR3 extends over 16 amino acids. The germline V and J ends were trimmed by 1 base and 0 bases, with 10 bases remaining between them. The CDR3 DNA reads TGCGCCAGCAGCCAAGGACGGGGGAGCTCCTACAATGAGCAGTTCTTC. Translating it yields CASSQGRGSSYNEQFF.

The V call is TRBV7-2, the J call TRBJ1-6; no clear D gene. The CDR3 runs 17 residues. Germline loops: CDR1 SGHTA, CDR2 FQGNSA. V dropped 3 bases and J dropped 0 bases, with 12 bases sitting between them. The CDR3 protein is CASSFAAHSSYNSPLHF. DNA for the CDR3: TGTGCCAGCAGCTTCGCTGCACATAGCTCCTATAATTCACCCCTCCACTTT.

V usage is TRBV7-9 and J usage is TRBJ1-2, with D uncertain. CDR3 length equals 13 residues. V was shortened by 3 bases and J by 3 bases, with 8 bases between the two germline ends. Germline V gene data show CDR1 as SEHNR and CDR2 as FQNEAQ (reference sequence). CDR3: CASSFSFDYGYTF. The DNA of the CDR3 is TGTGCCAGCAGCTTCAGTTTTGACTATGGCTACACCTTC.

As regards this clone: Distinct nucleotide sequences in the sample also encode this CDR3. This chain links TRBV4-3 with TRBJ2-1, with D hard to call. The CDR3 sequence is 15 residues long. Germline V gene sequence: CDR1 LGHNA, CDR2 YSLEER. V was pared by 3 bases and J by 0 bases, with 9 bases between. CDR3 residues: CASSHSQSSYNEQFF. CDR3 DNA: TGCGCCAGCAGCCATAGCCAGAGCTCCTACAATGAGCAGTTCTTC.

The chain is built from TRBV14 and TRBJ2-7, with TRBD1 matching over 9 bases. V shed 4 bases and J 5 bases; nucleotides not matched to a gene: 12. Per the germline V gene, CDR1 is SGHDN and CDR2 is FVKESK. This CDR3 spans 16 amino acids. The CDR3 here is CASSPRRRTGVDEQYF. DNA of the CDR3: TGTGCCAGCAGCCCTAGACGTCGGACAGGGGTCGACGAGCAGTACTTC.

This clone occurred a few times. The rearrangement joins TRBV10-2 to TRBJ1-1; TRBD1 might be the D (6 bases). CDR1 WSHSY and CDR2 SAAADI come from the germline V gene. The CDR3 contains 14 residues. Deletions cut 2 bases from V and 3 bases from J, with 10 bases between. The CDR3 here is CASSENREDTEAFF. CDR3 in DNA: TGCGCCAGCAGTGAGAACAGGGAGGACACTGAAGCTTTCTTT.

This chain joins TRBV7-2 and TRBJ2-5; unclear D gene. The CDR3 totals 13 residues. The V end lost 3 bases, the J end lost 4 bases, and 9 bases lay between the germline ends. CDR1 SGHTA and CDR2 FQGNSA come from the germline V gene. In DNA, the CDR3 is TGTGCCAGCAGCTTGGGCCTCGGAGAGACCCAGTACTTC. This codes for CASSLGLGETQYF.

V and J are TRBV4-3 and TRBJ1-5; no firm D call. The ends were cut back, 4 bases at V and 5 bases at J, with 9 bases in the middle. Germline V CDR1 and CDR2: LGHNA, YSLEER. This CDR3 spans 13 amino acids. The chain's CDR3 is CASSRRLDQPQHF. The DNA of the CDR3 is TGCGCCAGCAGCCGGCGGTTGGATCAGCCCCAGCATTTT.